This T cell receptor beta chain was identified during a study of T cell clonotyping in hematopoietic cell transplantation. With 3 bases removed from V and 5 bases from J, the gap between germline ends came to 17 bases. Germline loops: CDR1 SGHRS, CDR2 YFSETQ. This CDR3 contains 15 residues. This clone was found once. Time point specified: recipient sample about 28 days before transplant, after cytoreduction. The assay was immunoSEQ multiplex PCR, and TCRdb's table has in-frame clones only and misses some. The sample consists of roughly 50,000 clones, just over 85% of them appearing once. The sample was peripheral blood mononuclear cells, taken before stem cell transplant. The V call is TRBV5-1, the J call TRBJ1-2; D remains unclear. This TCR derives from a man aged 60 to 75 with biphenotypic leukemia. Some clones in this sample may be carry-over from other donors' samples. CDR3 in DNA: TGCGCCAGCAGCTCCCGGGCCGAGGGAGGATATGGCTACACCTTC. This gives the protein CASSSRAEGGYGYTF.